A selection of T cell receptor beta chains follows, all from one sample in a study of T-cell reconstitution after alpha-beta-depleted transplantation in children. TCRdb independently ran MiXCR on the PCR reads; one entry per CDR3 protein. The top ten clones hold about 28% of a sample with about 980,000 distinct CDR3 sequences, roughly 29% of them seen once. The input for sequencing was PBMCs, mostly from graft donor cells, taken 360 days after TCRalphabeta/CD19-depleted stem cell transplant. These receptors were obtained from a boy under two years old who had a stem cell transplant for SCID, so the T cells may come from the graft donor. Both conserved end residues are part of each CDR3. Each record gives: clone size, J gene, D gene, V gene, CDR3 protein, CDR3 DNA. The D gene is left open where the match is weak. Part of the rows lack a size; the others show once, few, many or a class for expanded clones.

>-|TRBJ2-3|TRBD2|TRBV12-3/TRBV12-4
CASSRLTSGSTDTQYF
TGTGCCAGCAGCCGCCTGACTAGCGGGAGCACAGATACGCAGTATTTT
>-|TRBJ2-2|TRBD1|TRBV5-1
CASSFDRGLSTGELFF
TGCGCCAGCAGCTTCGACAGGGGCTTAAGCACCGGGGAGCTGTTTTTT
>-|TRBJ2-7|TRBD2|TRBV27
CASRPGSGAYEQYF
TGTGCCAGCAGACCGGGTAGCGGGGCCTACGAGCAGTACTTC
>few|TRBJ2-1|-|TRBV4-2
CASSQRKGIYNEQFF
TGTGCCAGCAGCCAAAGAAAAGGAATCTACAATGAGCAGTTCTTC
>few|TRBJ2-7|-|TRBV12-3/TRBV12-4
CASRPGAISYEQYF
TGTGCCAGCAGACCAGGGGCTATTTCCTACGAGCAGTACTTC
>many|TRBJ2-3|-|TRBV5-1
CASSSGLLRTDTQYF
TGCGCCAGCAGCTCGGGACTTTTGCGCACAGATACGCAGTATTTT
>few|TRBJ2-5|-|TRBV29-1
CSVEGDDQETQYF
TGCAGCGTTGAAGGGGACGACCAAGAGACCCAGTACTTC
>-|TRBJ2-2|TRBD2|TRBV12-3/TRBV12-4
CASSLAGTNYPGELFF
TGTGCCAGCAGTCTAGCCGGGACTAACTACCCCGGGGAGCTGTTTTTT
>-|TRBJ2-7|-|TRBV6-1
CASRSQTGSYEQYF
TGTGCCAGCAGATCCCAGACGGGCTCCTACGAGCAGTACTTC
>-|TRBJ2-1|TRBD1|TRBV20-1
CSAYPRTGRNGQFF
TGCAGTGCGTACCCTCGGACAGGGCGGAACGGGCAGTTCTTC
>few|TRBJ2-3|TRBD1|TRBV29-1
CSLSRTGVRTDTQYF
TGCAGCTTATCCCGGACAGGGGTGCGCACAGATACGCAGTATTTT
>-|TRBJ2-2|-|TRBV24-1
CATSDLKGLAGANTGELFF
TGTGCCACCAGTGATTTGAAGGGTTTGGCAGGGGCAAACACCGGGGAGCTGTTTTTT
>few|TRBJ2-1|-|TRBV9
CASSVHPTYNEQFF
TGTGCCAGCAGCGTACACCCTACCTACAATGAGCAGTTCTTC
>few|TRBJ2-2|-|TRBV15
CATSRENTGELFF
TGTGCCACCAGCAGGGAAAACACCGGGGAGCTGTTTTTT
>-|TRBJ2-7|TRBD1|TRBV20-1
CSASGIRDRANYEQYF
TGCAGTGCTAGTGGGATCCGGGACAGGGCTAACTACGAGCAGTACTTC
>many|TRBJ2-2|-|TRBV28
CASRGAGELFF
TGTGCCAGCAGAGGGGCTGGGGAGCTGTTTTTT
>-|TRBJ2-3|-|TRBV9
CASSVGPRPAGDTQYF
TGTGCCAGCAGCGTAGGCCCTCGACCCGCTGGAGATACGCAGTATTTT
>-|TRBJ1-3|TRBD1|TRBV12-3/TRBV12-4
CASSRQGLSSGNTIYF
TGTGCCAGCAGTCGACAGGGTTTATCGTCTGGAAACACCATATATTTT
>-|TRBJ2-3|TRBD1|TRBV12-3/TRBV12-4
CASSSGTALRPIAF
TGTGCCAGCAGCTCCGGGACAGCACTTCGTCCCATCGCTTTT
>-|TRBJ2-3|-|TRBV3-1
CASSPDFSQSSDTQYF
TGTGCCAGCAGCCCCGACTTTTCCCAGAGTTCAGATACGCAGTATTTT
>-|TRBJ2-1|-|TRBV7-4
CASSLGGTIDEQFF
TGTGCCAGCAGCTTAGGGGGGACAATCGATGAGCAGTTCTTC
>few|TRBJ1-6|TRBD1|TRBV5-6
CASSLSPGGGSPLHF
TGTGCCAGCAGCTTGTCACCAGGGGGCGGATCACCCCTCCACTTT
>-|TRBJ2-5|TRBD1|TRBV29-1
CSAGTGVAETQYF
TGCAGCGCCGGGACAGGGGTGGCGGAGACCCAGTACTTC